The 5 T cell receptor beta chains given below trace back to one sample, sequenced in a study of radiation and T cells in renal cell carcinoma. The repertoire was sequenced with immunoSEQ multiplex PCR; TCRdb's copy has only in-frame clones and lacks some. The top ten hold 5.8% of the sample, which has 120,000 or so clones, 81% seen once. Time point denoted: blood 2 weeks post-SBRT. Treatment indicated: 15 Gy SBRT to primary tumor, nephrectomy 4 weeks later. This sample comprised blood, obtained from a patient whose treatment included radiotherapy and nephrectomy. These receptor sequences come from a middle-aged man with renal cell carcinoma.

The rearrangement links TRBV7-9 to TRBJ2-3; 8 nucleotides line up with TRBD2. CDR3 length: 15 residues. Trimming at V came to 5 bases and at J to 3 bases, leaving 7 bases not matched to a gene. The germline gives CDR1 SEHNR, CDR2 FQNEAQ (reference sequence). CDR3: CASSEGASGTDTQYF. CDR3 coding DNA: TGTGCCAGCAGCGAAGGGGCTAGCGGGACAGATACGCAGTATTTT.

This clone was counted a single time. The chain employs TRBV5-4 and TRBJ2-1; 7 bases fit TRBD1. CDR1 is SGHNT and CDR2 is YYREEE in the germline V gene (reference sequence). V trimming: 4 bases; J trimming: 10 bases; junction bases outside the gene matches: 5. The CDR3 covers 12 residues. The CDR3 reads CASSARQGEQFF. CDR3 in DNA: TGTGCCAGCAGCGCTCGACAGGGCGAGCAGTTCTTC.

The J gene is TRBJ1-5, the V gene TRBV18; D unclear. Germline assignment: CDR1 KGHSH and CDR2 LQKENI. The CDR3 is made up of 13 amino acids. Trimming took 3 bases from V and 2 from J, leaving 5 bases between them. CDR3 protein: CASSPYGNQPQHF. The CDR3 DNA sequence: TGTGCCAGCTCACCGTACGGCAATCAGCCCCAGCATTTT.

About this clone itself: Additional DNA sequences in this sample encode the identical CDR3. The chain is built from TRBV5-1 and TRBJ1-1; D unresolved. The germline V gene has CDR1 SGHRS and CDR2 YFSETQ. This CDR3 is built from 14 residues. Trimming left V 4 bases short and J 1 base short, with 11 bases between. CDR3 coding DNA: TGCGCCAGCAGCCTGGACCGGACGAACACTGAAGCTTTCTTT. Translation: CASSLDRTNTEAFF. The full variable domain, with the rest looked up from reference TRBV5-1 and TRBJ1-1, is KAGVTQTPRYLIKTRGQQVTLSCSPISGHRSVSWYQQTPGQGLQFLFEYFSETQRNKGNFPGRFSGRQFSNSRSEMNVSTLELGDSALYLCASSLDRTNTEAFFGQGTRLTVV.

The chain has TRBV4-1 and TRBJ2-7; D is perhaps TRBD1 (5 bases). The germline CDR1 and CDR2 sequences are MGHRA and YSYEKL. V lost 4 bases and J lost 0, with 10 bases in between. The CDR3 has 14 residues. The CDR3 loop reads CASSRGDSSYEQYF. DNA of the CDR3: TGCGCCAGCAGCCGTGGAGACAGCTCCTACGAGCAGTACTTC.